The 21 T cell receptor beta chains reported below all come from one sample, sequenced in a study of molecular identifiers for immune sequencing clone quantification. From the PCR reads, TCRdb called clonotypes with MiXCR, one entry per CDR3 protein. The data contain approximately 320,000 distinct CDR3 sequences, roughly a quarter of them singletons. The specimen was naive CD8+ T cells from blood, with Jurkat cell RNA spiked in. The subset was: FACS-sorted CD8+CD4-CCR7+CD45RA+ naive T cells. These receptors originate from a human donor in good health. Some libraries in this study had Jurkat cell RNA spiked in.

In its sample, this clonotype was seen a few times. This chain joins TRBV7-8 and TRBJ2-1, with 10 nucleotides matching TRBD2. V shed 5 bases and J 9 bases; nucleotides not matched to a gene: 7. This CDR3 spans 14 amino acids. Germline loops: CDR1 SGHVS, CDR2 FQNEAQ. The DNA of the CDR3 is TGTGCCAGCAGCCAAAGCGGGGGGGCCTTTGAGCAGTTCTTC. It yields the protein CASSQSGGAFEQFF.

This clonotype was detected ten times or more. The chain uses TRBV6-5 and TRBJ1-1; perhaps TRBD1 as D (6 bases). V shed 0 bases and J shed 4 bases, with 9 bases lying between them. This CDR3 region has 14 residues. Germline CDR1 reads MNHEY; CDR2 reads SVGAGI. CDR3 region: CASSYSGAGTEAFF. The CDR3 region has the DNA TGTGCCAGCAGTTACTCGGGGGCGGGCACTGAAGCTTTCTTT.

This clonotype was counted only a few times. V gene TRBV24-1 combines with J gene TRBJ2-5; tentative D call: TRBD2 (6 bases). Germline V CDR1 and CDR2: KGHDR, SFDVKD. V was shortened by 9 bases and J by 0 bases, with 16 bases between the two germline ends. The CDR3 sequence is 15 residues long. CDR3 sequence reads: CATGTLAVNQETQYF. The CDR3 DNA follows: TGTGCCACCGGGACGTTAGCGGTAAACCAAGAGACCCAGTACTTC.

Ten or more counts support this clonotype. The V call is TRBV5-1, the J call TRBJ2-2; no firm D call. The CDR3 contains 15 residues. The germline gives CDR1 SGHRS, CDR2 YFSETQ. Trimming cost V 2 bases and J 1 base, with 9 bases left between them. The CDR3 coding sequence is TGCGCCAGCAGCTTCTTCCCAGAGAACACCGGGGAGCTGTTTTTT. It is translated as CASSFFPENTGELFF.

This clonotype was found a few times. The V call is TRBV27, the J call TRBJ1-4; TRBD1 matches 9 bases. Germline CDR1 MNHEY, CDR2 SMNVEV (reference sequence). The CDR3 runs to 13 residues. V lost 6 bases and J lost 11; bases outside the gene matches: 7. The chain's CDR3 is CASRGQGLWKLFF. The CDR3, as DNA: TGTGCCAGCAGGGGACAGGGTCTTTGGAAACTGTTTTTT.

This clonotype was picked up many times. This rearrangement joins TRBV7-9 to TRBJ2-7, with D uncertain. The V end lost 7 bases, the J end lost 1 base, and 14 bases lay between the germline ends. CDR3 length: 14 amino acids. CDR1 and CDR2 from the germline V gene are SEHNR and FQNEAQ (reference sequence). CDR3 sequence reads: CASTKPGTSYEQYF. CDR3 DNA: TGTGCCAGCACCAAGCCCGGAACGTCCTACGAGCAGTACTTC. The entire variable domain, with the rest obtained from reference TRBV7-9 and TRBJ2-7, is as follows: DTGVSQNPRHKITKRGQNVTFRCDPISEHNRLYWYRQTLGQGPEFLTYFQNEAQLEKSRLLSDRFSAERPKGSFSTLEIQRTEQGDSAMYLCASTKPGTSYEQYFGPGTRLTVT.

This clonotype was picked up a small number of times. The chain employs TRBV28 and TRBJ2-3, with 13 bases fitting TRBD2. Per germline, CDR1 MDHEN and CDR2 SYDVKM. The CDR3 spans 18 residues. Trimming removed 6 bases from V and 2 bases from J; junction bases left unmatched: 11. CDR3 nucleotides: TGTGCCAGCAGCGGGAGGACTAGCGGGAGAGGACACACAGATACGCAGTATTTT. Residues: CASSGRTSGRGHTDTQYF.

Note on this clonotype: A read error is possible here, since a much larger clone lies one base away. V usage is TRBV12-3 or TRBV12-4 and J usage is TRBJ1-5; 7 bases line up with TRBD1. The CDR3 runs to 15 residues. The junction had 12 bases not matched to a gene; V was cut back by 7 bases and J by 6 bases. The CDR3 nucleotides read TGTGCCAGCAATGAAGTCTACAGGGGCGGTCAGCCCCAGCATTTT. Protein sequence: CASNEVYRGGQPQHF.

This clonotype was counted many times. The J gene is TRBJ2-3, the V gene TRBV14; unclear D gene. The CDR3 has 14 amino acids. Per the germline V gene, CDR1 is SGHDN and CDR2 is FVKESK. The V and J ends lost 2 bases and 4 bases respectively, with 10 bases between them. The CDR3 DNA reads as TGTGCCAGCAGCCAAAGGAACTCGGCAGATACGCAGTATTTT. Translating gives CASSQRNSADTQYF.

In this sample, this clonotype turned up many times. Here the CDR3 DNA reads TGTGCCAGCAGTATTTCCGTGAGGGGCAATCAGCCCCAGCATTTT. This codes for CASSISVRGNQPQHF. The chain uses TRBV28 and TRBJ1-5; D unresolved. This CDR3 has 15 residues. V dropped 5 bases and J dropped 2 bases, with 13 bases sitting between them. Germline V gives CDR1 MDHEN, CDR2 SYDVKM.

This clonotype was counted only a few times. This rearrangement joins TRBV19 to TRBJ2-6, with D possibly being TRBD2 (6 bases). V was pared by 5 bases and J by 1 base, with 18 bases between. The CDR3 consists of 18 residues. The V gene's germline CDR1 is LNHDA and CDR2 SQIVND (reference sequence). CDR3 coding DNA: TGTGCCAGTAGTTGGATAGCGGCCACTGATTCTGGGGCCAACGTCCTGACTTTC. Encoded protein: CASSWIAATDSGANVLTF.

This clonotype occurred a few times. The V call is TRBV7-6, the J call TRBJ2-7; D could derive from TRBD1 or TRBD2 (6 bases each). This CDR3 is 11 amino acids long. Germline V gives CDR1 SGHVS, CDR2 FNYEAQ. Trimming stripped 1 base from V and 12 bases from J, with 10 bases between. CDR3 region: CASSLDRGLYF. The CDR3 region has the DNA TGTGCCAGCAGCTTAGACCGGGGGCTGTACTTC.

As for this clonotype: This may stem from a read error, because a much larger clone lies one nucleotide away. The chain links TRBV20-1 to TRBJ2-7, with 8 bases lining up with TRBD1. Germline loops: CDR1 DFQATT, CDR2 SNEGSKA (reference sequence). CDR3 length: 12 amino acids. Here the CDR3 reads CSASSGGYERYF. The CDR3 coding sequence is TGCAGTGCTAGTTCAGGGGGCTACGAGCGGTACTTC.

Remarks on this clonotype: This could be a read error, since a much larger clone is one nucleotide away. This chain connects TRBV25-1 to TRBJ2-3, with TRBD1 matching over 7 bases. This CDR3 is built from 14 residues. V shed 5 bases and J 2 bases; nucleotides not matched to a gene: 4. The germline gives CDR1 MGHDK, CDR2 SYGVNS. The CDR3 DNA follows: TGTGCCAGCAGTACAGGGGAACACACAGATACGCAGTATTTT. Amino acid sequence: CASSTGEHTDTQYF. The entire variable domain, with the rest obtained from reference TRBV25-1 and TRBJ2-3, is as follows: EADIYQTPRYLVIGTGKKITLECSQTMGHDKMYWYQQDPGMELHLIHYSYGVNSTEKGDLSSESTVSRIRTEHFPLTLESARPSHTSQYLCASSTGEHTDTQYFGPGTRLTVL.

This clonotype came up many times. CDR3 nucleotides: TGCACCAGCAGCTGGCGACAGGGGGAAAGCACCGGGGAGCTGTTTTTT. It encodes CTSSWRQGESTGELFF. The chain links TRBV1 to TRBJ2-2; the D call TRBD1 from the table was never checked on the DNA. TRBV1 is flagged as a pseudogene. The CDR3 consists of 16 residues.

In regard to this clonotype: This sequence may be a read error, since a much larger clone differs from it by one base. J is TRBJ1-5 and V is TRBV7-6; 8 bases fit TRBD1. The germline V gene has CDR1 SGHVS and CDR2 FNYEAQ. The length of the CDR3 is 17 residues. The CDR3 loop reads CASSLGQGARSNRPQHF. The CDR3 nucleotides are TGTGCCAGCAGCTTAGGCCAGGGGGCGCGTAGCAATCGGCCCCAGCATTTT.

This clonotype occurred many times. CDR3 loop: CASRSTSGSTHEQYF. In DNA, the CDR3 is TGTGCCAGCCGATCGACTAGCGGGAGTACCCACGAGCAGTACTTC. The genes are TRBV5-5 and TRBJ2-7; TRBD2 matches at 12 bases. The trim removed 7 bases at V and 5 bases at J, leaving 10 bases unmatched. The CDR3 is 15 amino acids. CDR1 is SGHKS, CDR2 YYEKEE, per germline (reference sequence).

This clonotype was seen many times. The chain employs TRBV6-2 or TRBV6-3 and TRBJ1-1; unclear D gene. Trimming left V 7 bases short and J 3 bases short, with 12 bases between. The germline V gene encodes CDR1 MNHEY and CDR2 SVGEGT. The CDR3 extends over 13 amino acids. The CDR3 DNA reads as TGTGCCAGCACCTTCGGAGTATACACTGAAGCTTTCTTT. It yields the protein CASTFGVYTEAFF.

This clonotype was detected ten times or more. This chain uses TRBV20-1 with TRBJ2-7; 8 nucleotides line up with TRBD1. In germline, CDR1 is DFQATT, CDR2 SNEGSKA (reference sequence). The J segment lost 5 bases and the V segment lost 5 bases, leaving 8 bases of the junction unmatched. This CDR3 region has 13 residues. Here the CDR3 DNA reads TGCAGTGCTCCACAGGGGGGTCTCGACGAGCAGTACTTC. Translation: CSAPQGGLDEQYF.

This clonotype appeared a few times. The chain recombines TRBV20-1 with TRBJ2-3; possibly TRBD1 or TRBD2 for D (6 bases each). The CDR3 spans 15 residues. V lost 3 bases, J lost 3 bases, and 16 bases lay in between. Germline-derived CDR1 and CDR2 are DFQATT and SNEGSKA (reference sequence). This CDR3 is CSASGPEGVTDTQYF. The CDR3 DNA is TGCAGTGCTAGTGGACCGGAGGGGGTTACAGATACGCAGTATTTT.

The rearrangement joins TRBV6-6 to TRBJ2-7, with 7 nucleotides matching TRBD2. CDR1 is MNHNY and CDR2 is SVGAGI in the germline V gene (reference sequence). This CDR3 has 14 residues. Trimming removed 0 bases from V and 5 bases from J; junction bases left unmatched: 4. The CDR3 spells CASSYSREWDEQYF. For the CDR3, the DNA is TGTGCCAGCAGTTACTCGCGGGAGTGGGACGAGCAGTACTTC.